The present TCR beta chain was sequenced within a study of shared clonotypes between healthy human individuals (dated by TCRdb to 2019 to 2021). Regarding the complete study: A couple of women and a few men aged 18 to 49 years were included in the cohort. Each donor's leukapheresis produced roughly between about 0.9 and 9.5 billion PBMCs. The study deeply sequenced blood TCR repertoires of about five healthy adults to estimate repertoire size and the extent of clonotype sharing between individuals. For each donor, CD4 naive and CD4 memory were each given three plates, CD8 naive was given two plates, and CD8 memory was given one plate. Different laboratories and diverse techniques were used to prepare libraries and sequence TCR repertoires, to increase sequencing depth and limit assay-specific biases.

Using the deep immunoSEQ assay, multiplex PCR amplified TCR CDR3 regions from genomic DNA. Extracted genomic DNA from each cell subset was distributed evenly across all wells of several immunoSEQ 96-well plates, and each plate was treated as a replicate. For sorted subsets, each replicate PCR was loaded with around 220 ng genomic DNA, equivalent to 25,000 to 35,000 T cell genomes. Purified libraries were quantified with a Qubit 3.0 fluorometer, sized on a Bioanalyzer 2100, and re-quantified with the KAPA Library Quantification kit. A separate single-read 150-cycle Illumina NextSeq 550 flow cell was used to sequence each immunoSEQ 96-well plate. The authors' analysis ran thus. The immunoSEQ output contained only junctional sequences without quality scores, so filtering could not match that applied to full-length reads. Sequences were annotated with PyIR, a Python wrapper for IgBLAST v1.9, using IMGT germline references to assign V/J genes and CDR3. Reads were removed for weak V/J assignments (E-value above 1e-6), missing CDR3, stop codons, out-of-frame junctions, or ambiguous translated residues. A V3J clonotype was defined by an identical inferred V gene, J gene, and CDR3 amino acid sequence. Percentage overlap between repertoires was computed as shared unique clonotypes divided by the size of the smaller repertoire. Repertoire richness was assessed with RTK rarefaction, the Chao1 estimator, and Recon v2.1 estimates of unobserved clonotypes. Generation probabilities for all TCRbeta clonotypes obtained by the gDNA method from a handful of donors were computed using OLGA. Drawn from immuneACCESS, this table holds only the in-frame rearrangements with V and J called that TCRdb kept. Clones are partly lost; checked studies trace under half to an unresolved V gene and leave the rest unexplained. The V and J calls and clone size are taken from that table; D and trimming were inferred from the DNA. The sample yields 2 million to 3 million clones; roughly 93% were counted once. The top ten clonotypes cover approximately 0.37% of the sample.

Counted from cysteine to phenylalanine, this CDR3 has 11 amino acids. The CDR3 DNA has 33 bases and is translated from base 1. V drops 3 bases and J drops 13 bases, leaving 15 bases in between. From a lookup of the germline V gene (reference sequence), CDR1 and CDR2 are DFQATT and SNEGSKA. The donors were healthy, HIV-negative adults who had no recently reported acute infections or vaccinations. Only Caucasian adults living in Nashville, Tennessee, USA were represented among the donors. CD4+ T cells were enriched through magnetic negative selection, after which naive cells were positively selected on CD45RA and the remaining negative fraction served as the memory subset. Blood was obtained by leukapheresis, after which PBMCs were separated by Ficoll-Histopaque density gradient centrifugation and cryopreserved in liquid nitrogen vapor phase. Analytical flow cytometry was used to check the purity and quantity of each magnetically sorted T cell population. From each sorted fraction, genomic DNA was isolated and quantified by UV absorbance on a Nanodrop 2000c.

A note on this clone: The antigen it binds to is not known. Base qualities are not provided; no much larger clone lies one nucleotide away.

Study-wide conclusions, independent of this receptor: Only blood was sampled, and tissue TCR repertoires likely differ from those in blood. Pairwise subsampling indicated that sequencing depth was expected to affect the degree of clonotype sharing among donors. When a handful of donors were compared, the shared fraction of clonotypes was 5% to 6.5% for naive CD4, 3.5% to 4% for naive CD8, 2% to 2.5% for memory CD4, and approximately 0.4% for memory CD8. Estimated clonotype richness was generally larger for naive than for memory subsets. Because the study included only a small number of donors, the genetic and exposure-history diversity represented was limited. Compared with non-shared clonotypes, clonotypes shared by all four sorted-subset donors had higher generation probabilities. Incomplete sequencing was indicated by rarefaction of sorted-subset datasets, despite the large sequencing depth.

The clonotype was recovered from a man aged 18-30 years in good health. Some clones in this sample may be carry-over from other donors' samples. The sequenced sample consisted of naive CD4+ T cells from PBMCs. Sample cell subset or site, as interpreted from the label and publication: CD45RA+ positively selected. The chain was built from TRBV20-1 and TRBJ2-5, and the D gene may be TRBD2, 5 bases matching. This receptor carries the CDR3 CSASLGRRRYF. The nucleotide sequence is given as TGCAGTGCTAGCCTCGGCCGGAGGCGGTACTTC.